Listed below are T cell receptor beta chains from one sample, sequenced in a study of cytomegalovirus exposure and HLA in healthy donors. Assay: immunoSEQ multiplex PCR; the TCRdb copy retains only in-frame clones and omits some. This table holds approximately 160,000 clones, around 80% found once. The source material was PBMCs. These receptor sequences come from a man aged 18 to 35 in good health and CMV-seronegative. Each CDR3 is given with its conserved first and last residue. Each record gives: D gene, clone size, J gene, V gene, CDR3 DNA, CDR3 protein. D genes are given only for firm matches. The size of a clone is reported for some rows only, either as once, few or many, or as a class for expanded clones.

TRBD1,-,TRBJ1-2,TRBV19,TGTGCCAGTAAAATGGACAGGGGGTATGGCTACACCTTC,CASKMDRGYGYTF
-,few,TRBJ1-1,TRBV19,TGTGCCAGTAGTATAGCCCCTTCTGGGTTCCGGGGTGAAGCTTTCTTT,CASSIAPSGFRGEAFF
-,few,TRBJ2-7,TRBV6-4,TGTGCCAGCAGTGAGGCTAGCGCGACTTCCTACGAGCAGTACTTC,CASSEASATSYEQYF
-,-,TRBJ1-4,TRBV5-1,TGCGCCAGCAGCTGGGGACAATCGGGGACGTCTTATGAAAAACTGTTTTTT,CASSWGQSGTSYEKLFF
-,-,TRBJ1-2,TRBV7-9,TGTGCCAGCAGTCCCAGGTGGGGGCCTAACTATGGCTACACCTTC,CASSPRWGPNYGYTF
-,-,TRBJ2-5,TRBV4-3,TGCGCCAGCAGCCAAGTGATTGAGGGGGGGAGGGCCCAGTACTTC,CASSQVIEGGRAQYF
-,many,TRBJ1-2,TRBV6-5,TGTGCCAGCAGTTACTCGATGGGGGCCTTAGGCGGCTACACCTTC,CASSYSMGALGGYTF
-,-,TRBJ1-2,TRBV28,TGTGCCAGCAGTTTGATGAACCTGGGAGACTATGGCTACACCTTC,CASSLMNLGDYGYTF
-,-,TRBJ1-1,TRBV9,TGTGCCAGCAGCGCATACCAGGGTTCTGAAGCTTTCTTT,CASSAYQGSEAFF
TRBD1,-,TRBJ2-1,TRBV14,TGTGCCAGCAGCCAAGGAGACAGGGCGTTTGGGTACAATGAGCAGTTCTTC,CASSQGDRAFGYNEQFF
-,few,TRBJ2-5,TRBV27,TGTGCCAGCAGTCTGGGACACGGAAAAACCCAGTACTTC,CASSLGHGKTQYF
TRBD2,-,TRBJ2-2,TRBV19,TGTGCCAGTAGTGGGGCGGGAGGAGCCGGGGAGCTGTTTTTT,CASSGAGGAGELFF
-,-,TRBJ2-4,TRBV4-3,TGCGCCAGCAGCCAAGGCTTCAGTTTAGCCAAAAACATTCAGTACTTC,CASSQGFSLAKNIQYF
-,-,TRBJ2-1,TRBV10-3,TGTGCCATCGGACTTCTGGGAGGGGGCAATGAGCAGTTCTTC,CAIGLLGGGNEQFF
TRBD1,few,TRBJ2-5,TRBV5-8,TGTGCCAGCACCACTGGACAGGGAGTCAGGGAGACCCAGTACTTC,CASTTGQGVRETQYF
-,-,TRBJ2-7,TRBV11-2,TGTGCCAGCAGCTCCATTACGGGCTCCTACGAGCAGTACTTC,CASSSITGSYEQYF
TRBD2,-,TRBJ2-5,TRBV18,TGTGCCAGCTCACTAGCGGGATTCCCCGAAGAGACCCAGTACTTC,CASSLAGFPEETQYF
TRBD2,few,TRBJ2-7,TRBV7-8,TGTGCCAGCAGCCCACTAGCGCTGAGCTCCTACGAGCAGTACTTC,CASSPLALSSYEQYF
-,once,TRBJ2-1,TRBV10-1,TGCGCCAGCAGTGATCCTGGGGGGTCCTACAATGAGCAGTTCTTC,CASSDPGGSYNEQFF
TRBD1,-,TRBJ1-5,TRBV19,TGTGCCAGTAGAGGACAGGGCAATCAGCCCCAGCATTTT,CASRGQGNQPQHF